This TCR beta chain was identified during a study of technical replicates of blood from four donors. Some clones are missing from TCRdb's copy, which holds only in-frame ones; the method was immunoSEQ multiplex PCR. The sample contains some 81,000 clones, 75% to 95% of which appear only once. Germline V gene data show CDR1 as SGHTA and CDR2 as FQGTGA. The CDR3 contains 15 residues. The junction had 2 bases not matched to a gene; V was cut back by 2 bases and J by 3 bases. Sequencing was carried out using T cells isolated from PBMCs. The chain uses TRBV7-3 and TRBJ1-2, with TRBD1 matching 11 bases. This clonotype originated in a human donor in good health. CDR3 in DNA: TGTGCCAGCAGCTTAGGACAGGGGGCACACTATGGCTACACCTTC. It specifies CASSLGQGAHYGYTF. The variable domain in full, completed from reference TRBV7-3 and TRBJ1-2, reads GAGVSQTPSNKVTEKGKYVELRCDPISGHTALYWYRQSLGQGPEFLIYFQGTGAADDSGLPNDRFFAVRPEGSVSTLKIQRTERGDSAVYLCASSLGQGAHYGYTFGSGTRLTVV.